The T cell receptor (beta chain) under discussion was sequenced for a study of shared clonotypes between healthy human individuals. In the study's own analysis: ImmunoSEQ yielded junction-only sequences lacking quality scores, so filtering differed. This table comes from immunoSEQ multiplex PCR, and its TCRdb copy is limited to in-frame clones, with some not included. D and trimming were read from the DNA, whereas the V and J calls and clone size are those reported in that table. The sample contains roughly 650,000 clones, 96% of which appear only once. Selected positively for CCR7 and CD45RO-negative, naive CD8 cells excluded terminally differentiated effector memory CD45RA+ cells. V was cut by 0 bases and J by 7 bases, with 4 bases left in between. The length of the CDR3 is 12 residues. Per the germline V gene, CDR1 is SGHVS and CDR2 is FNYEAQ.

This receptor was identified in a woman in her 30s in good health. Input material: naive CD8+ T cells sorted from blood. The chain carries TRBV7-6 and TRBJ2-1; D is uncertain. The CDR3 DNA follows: TGTGCCAGCAGCTTAGCCCTAAATGAGCAGTTCTTC. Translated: CASSLALNEQFF.